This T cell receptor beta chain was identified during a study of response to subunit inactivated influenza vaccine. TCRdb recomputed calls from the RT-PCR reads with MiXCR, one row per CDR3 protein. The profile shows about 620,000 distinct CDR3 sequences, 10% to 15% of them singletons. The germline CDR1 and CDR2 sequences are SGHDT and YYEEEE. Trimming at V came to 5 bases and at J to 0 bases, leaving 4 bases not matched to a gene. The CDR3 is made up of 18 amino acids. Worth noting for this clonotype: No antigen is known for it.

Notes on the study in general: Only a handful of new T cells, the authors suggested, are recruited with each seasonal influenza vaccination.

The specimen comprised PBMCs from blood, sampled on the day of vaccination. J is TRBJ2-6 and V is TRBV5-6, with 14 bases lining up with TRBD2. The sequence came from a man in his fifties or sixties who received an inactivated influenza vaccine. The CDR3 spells CASRRGTSGGSGANVLTF. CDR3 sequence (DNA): TGTGCCAGCAGGCGTGGGACTAGCGGGGGCTCTGGGGCCAACGTCCTGACTTTC.